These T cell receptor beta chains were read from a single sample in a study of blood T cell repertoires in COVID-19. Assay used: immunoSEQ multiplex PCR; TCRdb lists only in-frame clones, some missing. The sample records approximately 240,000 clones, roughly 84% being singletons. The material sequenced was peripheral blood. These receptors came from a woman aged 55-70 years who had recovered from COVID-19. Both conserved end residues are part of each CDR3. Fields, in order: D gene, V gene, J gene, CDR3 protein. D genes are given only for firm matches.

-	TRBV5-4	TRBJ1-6	CASNSRDNNSPLHF
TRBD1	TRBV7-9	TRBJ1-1	CASSPGTGRTEAFF
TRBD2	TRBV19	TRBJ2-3	CASSITGGQGDTQYF
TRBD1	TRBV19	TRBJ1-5	CASRGTDSQPQHF
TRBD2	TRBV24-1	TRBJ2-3	CATSDPGASGGGPDTQYF
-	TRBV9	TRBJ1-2	CASSVETKIFGYTF
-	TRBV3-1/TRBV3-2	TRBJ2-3	CASSQRGTDTQYF
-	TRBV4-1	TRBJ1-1	CASSQVTLNTEAFF
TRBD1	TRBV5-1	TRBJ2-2	CASSWGPGTGVTGELFF
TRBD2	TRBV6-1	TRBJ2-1	CASSEGDYISYNEQFF
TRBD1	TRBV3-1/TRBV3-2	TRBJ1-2	CASSQGTGKIGYGYTF
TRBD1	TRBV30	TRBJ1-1	CAWRRDRDTEAFF
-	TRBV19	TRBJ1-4	CASSILWSGSNEKLFF
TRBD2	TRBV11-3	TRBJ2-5	CASSRTSQETQYF
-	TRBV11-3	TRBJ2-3	CASSLDTYTDTQYF
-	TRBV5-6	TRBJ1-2	CASSPGGNYGYTF
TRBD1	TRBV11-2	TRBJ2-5	CASSPGQGTHQETQYF
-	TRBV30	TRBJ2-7	CAWSRKTTYEQYF
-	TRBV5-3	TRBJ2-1	CARSLVPSSYNEQFF
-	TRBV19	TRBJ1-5	CASSSKADSNQPQHF
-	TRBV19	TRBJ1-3	CASTGPGRIGNTIYF
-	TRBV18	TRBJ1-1	CASSGNMNTEAFF
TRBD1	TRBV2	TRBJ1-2	CASSEQGVYYGYTF
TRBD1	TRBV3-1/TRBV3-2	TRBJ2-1	CASSFGQASYNEQFF
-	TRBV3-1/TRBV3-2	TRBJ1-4	CASSQRQAGGENEKLFF
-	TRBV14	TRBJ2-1	CASSQGLEQFF
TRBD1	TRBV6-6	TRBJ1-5	CASSYLWGQNNQPQHF
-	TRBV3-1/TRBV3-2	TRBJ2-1	CASSQDSFPFF
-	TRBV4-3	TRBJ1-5	CASSQSTEPNQPQHF
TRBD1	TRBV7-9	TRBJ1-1	CASSPVRGDTEAFF
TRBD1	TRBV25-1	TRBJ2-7	CASSVGDSSSYEQYF
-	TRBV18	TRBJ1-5	CASSPQGGSNQPQHF
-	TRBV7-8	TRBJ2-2	CASRSLALNTGELFF